These 5 T cell receptor beta chains were sequenced from one sample in a study of cytomegalovirus exposure and HLA in healthy donors. In the PCR, 60 Vbeta and 13 Jbeta primers were used. Repertoires were generated with immunoSEQ multiplex PCR, while TCRdb's copy carries only in-frame clones and drops some. The sample consists of 53,000 or so clones, approximately 75% of them appearing once. The sample comprised PBMCs. Receptors were obtained from a man aged 25 to 45 in good health and CMV-seropositive.

The chain combines TRBV28 with TRBJ1-6; the match to TRBD1 covers 7 bases. Germline values: CDR1 MDHEN, CDR2 SYDVKM. The CDR3 runs 13 residues. Trimming removed 9 bases from V and 4 bases from J; junction bases left unmatched: 3. For the CDR3, the DNA is TGTGCCAGTGGACAGGAGTATAATTCACCCCTCCACTTT. Its translation: CASGQEYNSPLHF.

The chain employs TRBV27 and TRBJ1-5; a possible D gene is TRBD1 (6 bases). The CDR3 totals 13 residues. The V gene's germline CDR1 is MNHEY and CDR2 SMNVEV (reference sequence). V was cut by 6 bases and J by 2 bases, with 8 bases left in between. The CDR3 here is CASRPGGNQPQHF. Here the CDR3 DNA reads TGTGCCAGCAGACCAGGGGGCAATCAGCCCCAGCATTTT.

V is TRBV5-6 and J is TRBJ2-3, with D possibly being TRBD1 (6 bases). V was trimmed by 4 bases and J by 4 bases, leaving 16 bases between them. The CDR3 contains 15 residues. Germline V gene sequence: CDR1 SGHDT, CDR2 YYEEEE. CDR3 in amino acids: CASSTQGWGPDTQYF. DNA for the CDR3: TGTGCCAGCAGCACACAGGGTTGGGGCCCAGATACGCAGTATTTT.

Comment on this clone: Relative to the germline gene, one junction end is altered; a read error may explain this. The rearrangement joins TRBV6-5 to TRBJ1-1; possible D gene TRBD1, 5 bases. The CDR3 is 13 residues long. Germline CDR1 MNHEY, CDR2 SVGAGI. In DNA, the CDR3 is TGTGCCAGCAGTGAAGCGCAGGATAAGGGGAACAGCTTT. It encodes CASSEAQDKGNSF.

This chain uses TRBV13 with TRBJ2-6; 8 bases line up with TRBD1. The germline V gene has CDR1 PRHDT and CDR2 FYEKMQ (reference sequence). With V trimmed by 4 bases and J by 0 bases, 2 bases remained unmatched. This CDR3 has 16 amino acids. The CDR3 region has the DNA TGTGCCAGCAGCTACCAGGGGGCCTCTGGGGCCAACGTCCTGACTTTC. Its protein is CASSYQGASGANVLTF.